The clone carrying this TCR beta chain has a handful of counts. Trimming removed 3 bases from V and 2 bases from J; junction bases left unmatched: 3. The CDR3 loop spans 14 amino acids. CDR1 is SGDLS and CDR2 is YYNGEE in the germline V gene. TCR beta sequencing was performed on blood CD8+ and CD4+ T cells. The sample is drawn from a study of CD8 T cells in Susac syndrome. With random hexamers, 0.5 to 1 ug RNA was reverse transcribed. MiXCR was run by TCRdb on the immunoSEQ multiplex PCR reads, yielding one entry per CDR3 protein. The sample has tens of thousands of distinct CDR3 sequences, more than 85% seen once.

The origin of this receptor is a human donor with Susac syndrome. The chain couples TRBV9 to TRBJ2-5; 8 nucleotides line up with TRBD1. The sample consisted of CD8+ T cells from PBMCs. The DNA for the CDR3 is TGTGCCAGCAGCGGGGGACAGGTTCAAGAGACCCAGTACTTC. Translation: CASSGGQVQETQYF.